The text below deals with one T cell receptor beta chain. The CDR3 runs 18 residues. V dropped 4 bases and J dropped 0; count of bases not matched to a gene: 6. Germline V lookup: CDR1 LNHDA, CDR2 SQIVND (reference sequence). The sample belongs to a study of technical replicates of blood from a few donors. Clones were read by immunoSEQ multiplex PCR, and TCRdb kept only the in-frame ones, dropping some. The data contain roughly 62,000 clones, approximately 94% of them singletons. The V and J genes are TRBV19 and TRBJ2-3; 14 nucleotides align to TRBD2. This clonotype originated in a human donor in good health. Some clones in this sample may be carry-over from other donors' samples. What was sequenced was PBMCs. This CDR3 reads CASSTQGLAGASTDTQYF. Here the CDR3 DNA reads TGTGCCAGTAGTACGCAGGGACTAGCGGGAGCTAGCACAGATACGCAGTATTTT.